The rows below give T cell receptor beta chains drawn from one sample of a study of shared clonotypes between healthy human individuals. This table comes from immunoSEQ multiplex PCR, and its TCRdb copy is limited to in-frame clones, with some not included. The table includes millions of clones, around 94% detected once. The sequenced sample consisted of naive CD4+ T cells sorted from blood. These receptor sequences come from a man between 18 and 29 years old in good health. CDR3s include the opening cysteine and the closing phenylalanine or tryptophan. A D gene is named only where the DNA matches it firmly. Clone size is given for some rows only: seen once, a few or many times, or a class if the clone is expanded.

TGTGCCAGTAGTCCTCGGCAGGGCTACGAGCAGTACTTC	CASSPRQGYEQYF	TRBJ2-7	TRBV19	-	-
TGCGCCAGCACCCGAGGGCAGGGGGCTGAAGCTTTCTTT	CASTRGQGAEAFF	TRBJ1-1	TRBV10-1	TRBD1	-
TGTGCCAGTCCACAGGAGGAAGGTGTCACCGGGGAGCTGTTTTTT	CASPQEEGVTGELFF	TRBJ2-2	TRBV6-1	-	-
TGCGCCAGCAGCCAGGAGGGGACAGGACTGGCCTATGGCTACACCTTC	CASSQEGTGLAYGYTF	TRBJ1-2	TRBV4-1	TRBD1	once
TGTGCCAGCAGCTTAGAGCTGCGCCCAGACTACGAGCAGTACTTC	CASSLELRPDYEQYF	TRBJ2-7	TRBV11-2	-	once
TGTGCCTGGAGTGTAAGGCGTGAAAAACTGTTTTTT	CAWSVRREKLFF	TRBJ1-4	TRBV30	-	-
TGTGCCAGCTCACCAGGACGACCTCTTAACAATGAGCAGTTCTTC	CASSPGRPLNNEQFF	TRBJ2-1	TRBV18	-	-
TGTGCCAGCAGCGTAATGACTAGCGGGAGTAATGAGCAGTTCTTC	CASSVMTSGSNEQFF	TRBJ2-1	TRBV9	TRBD2	-
TGTGCCAGCAGCTTTACCTACAATGAGCAGTTCTTC	CASSFTYNEQFF	TRBJ2-1	TRBV7-9	-	-
TGTGCCAGCAGCCAAACCCCAGGGGCGCTTAACTATGGCTACACCTTC	CASSQTPGALNYGYTF	TRBJ1-2	TRBV7-2	-	-
TGTGCCACCAGCAGAGACAGTTTCTATGGCTACACCTTC	CATSRDSFYGYTF	TRBJ1-2	TRBV15	-	-
TGTGCCAGCAGTGAAGCGGGCCCGGGGACTAGCGGGGGCCACAAGGGGACCCAGTACTTC	CASSEAGPGTSGGHKGTQYF	TRBJ2-5	TRBV6-1	TRBD2	-
TGTGCCAGCAGCGTACTAGCGGGGAGCTCCTACGAGCAGTACTTC	CASSVLAGSSYEQYF	TRBJ2-7	TRBV9	TRBD2	once